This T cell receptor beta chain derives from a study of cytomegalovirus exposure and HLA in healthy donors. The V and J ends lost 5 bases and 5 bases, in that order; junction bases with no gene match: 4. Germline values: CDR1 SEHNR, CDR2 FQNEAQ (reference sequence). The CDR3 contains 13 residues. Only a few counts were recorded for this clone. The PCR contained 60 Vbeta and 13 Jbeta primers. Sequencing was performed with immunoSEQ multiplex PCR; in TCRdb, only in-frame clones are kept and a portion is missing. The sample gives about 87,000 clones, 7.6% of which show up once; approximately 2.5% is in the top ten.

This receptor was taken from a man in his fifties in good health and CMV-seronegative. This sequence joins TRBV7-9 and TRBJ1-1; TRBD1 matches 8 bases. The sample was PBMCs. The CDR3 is CASSRGQGTEAFF. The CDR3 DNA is TGTGCCAGCAGCAGAGGACAGGGAACTGAAGCTTTCTTT.